Each of the 26 T cell receptor beta chains below was sequenced from the same sample in a study of T cells in Graves' hyperthyroidism and ophthalmopathy. What was amplified from RNA transcripts were TCR beta CDR3 regions. HTBI primers drove first-round RT-PCR of the TCR CDR3. In TCRdb, the multiplex PCR reads were re-called with MiXCR into one record per CDR3 protein. Counted here are hundreds of thousands of distinct CDR3 sequences, under 60% occurring once; the ten biggest clones make up 6.5% to 9%. The specimen was peripheral blood or thyroid tissue (not recorded which). The receptors originated from a woman aged 18-30 years with Graves' hyperthyroidism.

This clonotype appeared a few times. The chain links TRBV2 to TRBJ1-5, with D uncertain. The CDR3 is made up of 14 amino acids. The V gene lost 3 bases and the J gene lost 4 bases, with 10 bases spanning the gap. Germline CDR1 is SNHLY and CDR2 is FYNNEI. CDR3 in amino acids: CASSEGRLNQPQHF. The CDR3 DNA follows: TGTGCCAGCAGTGAGGGTCGGCTGAATCAGCCCCAGCATTTT.

J is TRBJ2-5 and V is TRBV15; tentatively, D is TRBD1 (6 bases). Germline lookup yields CDR1 LNHNV and CDR2 YYDKDF (reference sequence). The CDR3 is made up of 15 amino acids. V gave up 2 bases and J gave up 1 base, with 11 bases separating them. CDR3 protein: CATSRNLDSQETQYF. CDR3 in DNA: TGTGCCACCAGCAGAAACTTGGACAGCCAAGAGACCCAGTACTTC.

This clonotype was observed a handful of times. The rearrangement links TRBV10-3 to TRBJ2-7, with D perhaps TRBD1 (6 bases). Trimming removed 10 bases from V and 3 bases from J, with 22 bases in between. This CDR3 is built from 15 residues. Per germline, CDR1 ENHRY and CDR2 SYGVKD. The CDR3 loop reads CASSAGQPSLYEQYF. The CDR3, as DNA: TGTGCCAGCAGCGCTGGACAGCCCTCTCTCTACGAGCAGTACTTC.

This clonotype was counted between two and nine times. J is TRBJ2-7 and V is TRBV7-9, with 10 bases aligning to TRBD2. The CDR3 runs to 18 residues. Per germline, CDR1 SEHNR and CDR2 FQNEAQ (reference sequence). After removal of 5 bases from V and 4 bases from J, the junction contained 17 bases not matched to a gene. In nucleotides, the CDR3 is TGTGCCAGCAGCCCCAGGGACGGCAGGACTAGCGGAACGTACGAGCAGTACTTC. It is translated as CASSPRDGRTSGTYEQYF.

V gene TRBV20-1 combines with J gene TRBJ1-5, with 7 bases lining up with TRBD1. J gave up 2 bases and V 3 bases, and 13 bases lay outside the gene matches. The CDR3 covers 17 residues. Germline V gene lookup returns CDR1 DFQATT and CDR2 SNEGSKA (reference sequence). In DNA form, the CDR3 reads TGCAGTGCTAGTTTATCTAGTGGTGGACAGGGCAATCAGCCCCAGCATTTT. Its protein product is CSASLSSGGQGNQPQHF.

Ten or more counts support this clonotype. The V gene is TRBV25-1, the J gene TRBJ2-5, with D maybe TRBD2 (5 bases). Germline V gene data show CDR1 as MGHDK and CDR2 as SYGVNS. This CDR3 contains 14 residues. Between the trimmed V and J ends, which lost 0 bases and 5 bases, there was a span of 10 bases. The CDR3 DNA reads TGTGCCAGCAGTGAATATGGGGAGAAGGAGACCCAGTACTTC. Protein sequence: CASSEYGEKETQYF.

The chain combines TRBV20-1 with TRBJ1-2, with D perhaps TRBD1 (5 bases). The CDR3 is made up of 14 amino acids. In germline, CDR1 is DFQATT, CDR2 SNEGSKA (reference sequence). V was trimmed by 6 bases and J by 4 bases, leaving 18 bases between them. The CDR3: CSAMEGSGIYGYTF. The CDR3 region has the DNA TGCAGTGCCATGGAGGGGTCGGGCATCTATGGCTACACCTTC.

This clonotype occurred a few times. The CDR3 DNA reads TGTGCCAGTTCGAAGGACAGCCAAGAGACCCAGTACTTC. Translated: CASSKDSQETQYF. The genes are TRBV19 and TRBJ2-5; possible D gene TRBD1, 6 bases. The CDR3 covers 13 residues. Per germline, CDR1 LNHDA and CDR2 SQIVND (reference sequence). The V gene lost 8 bases and the J gene lost 1 base, with 11 bases spanning the gap.

V usage is TRBV7-6 and J usage is TRBJ2-7; 10 bases agree with TRBD2. The CDR3 sequence is 15 residues long. Germline loops: CDR1 SGHVS, CDR2 FNYEAQ. Unmatched junction bases numbered 5, after V lost 5 bases and J lost 1 base. In DNA, the CDR3 is TGTGCCAGCAGCCCTAGCGGGAGTCATTCCTACGAGCAGTACTTC. Residues: CASSPSGSHSYEQYF.

This clonotype was seen many times. This chain connects TRBV2 to TRBJ2-7; D remains unclear. The germline V gene has CDR1 SNHLY and CDR2 FYNNEI. The CDR3 is made up of 13 amino acids. The V end was cut by 4 bases, the J end by 6 bases, with 13 bases between. This CDR3 reads CASSGQFVPEQYF. The DNA for the CDR3 is TGTGCCAGCAGTGGTCAGTTCGTGCCCGAGCAGTACTTC. Filled out from reference TRBV2 and TRBJ2-7, the complete variable domain reads EPEVTQTPSHQVTQMGQEVILRCVPISNHLYFYWYRQILGQKVEFLVSFYNNEISEKSEIFDDQFSVERPDGSNFTLKIRSTKLEDSAMYFCASSGQFVPEQYFGPGTRLTVT.

This clonotype came up a few times. The V and J genes are TRBV24-1 and TRBJ2-7; 7 bases line up with TRBD1. Germline-derived CDR1 and CDR2 are KGHDR and SFDVKD. The ends lost 4 bases at V and 6 bases at J; junction bases unmatched: 8. This CDR3 has 14 residues. The CDR3 DNA reads as TGTGCCACCAGTGACCCTAGACAGGGTCTCGAGCAGTACTTC. This encodes CATSDPRQGLEQYF.

CDR3 DNA sequence: TGTGCCACCAGCGCCCAGACAGGGGGCAGCGAGACCCAGTACTTC. This encodes CATSAQTGGSETQYF. This chain uses TRBV15 with TRBJ2-5, with TRBD1 identical over 10 bases. Germline loops: CDR1 LNHNV, CDR2 YYDKDF (reference sequence). CDR3 length equals 15 residues. With 5 bases clipped from V and 5 bases from J, the junction kept 8 bases outside the gene matches.

Regarding this clonotype: Mismatch with germline at one junction end may stem from a read error. This chain's CDR3 is CASSFSNETQYF. DNA of the CDR3: TGTGCCAGCAGCTTCTCTAATGAGACCCAGTACTTC. V is TRBV5-1 and J is TRBJ2-5; D is unresolved. Germline values: CDR1 SGHRS, CDR2 YFSETQ. The CDR3 totals 12 residues.

This clonotype was seen more than once but under ten times. The rearrangement joins TRBV7-9 to TRBJ2-7; 14 nucleotides line up with TRBD2. CDR1 and CDR2 from the germline V gene are SEHNR and FQNEAQ (reference sequence). V trimming: 5 bases; J trimming: 5 bases; junction bases outside the gene matches: 11. The CDR3 covers 17 residues. The CDR3 spells CASSQDWGLAGVNEQYF. CDR3 sequence (DNA): TGTGCCAGCAGCCAAGACTGGGGACTAGCGGGAGTCAACGAGCAGTACTTC.

This chain joins TRBV2 and TRBJ1-5; the D is unclear. CDR3 length: 13 amino acids. The ends were cut back, 5 bases at V and 7 bases at J, with 12 bases in the middle. From germline, CDR1 is SNHLY and CDR2 FYNNEI. The CDR3 nucleotides read TGTGCCAGCAGTTTAAACAGCAGACAGCCCCAGCATTTT. Its translation: CASSLNSRQPQHF.

This clonotype was recorded once. A read error may explain this, as a much larger clone is one base away. The genes are TRBV10-3 and TRBJ1-1; 9 bases agree with TRBD1. Germline CDR1 ENHRY, CDR2 SYGVKD. This CDR3 has 15 residues. The junction had 3 bases not matched to a gene; V was cut back by 4 bases and J by 0 bases. CDR3 protein: CAISGGQGLNTEAFF. The CDR3 DNA sequence: TGTGCCATCAGTGGGGGACAGGGTTTGAACACTGAAGCTTTCTTT.

This clonotype was found a few times. V gene TRBV2 combines with J gene TRBJ1-3, with 7 bases that match TRBD1. Germline V CDR1 and CDR2: SNHLY, FYNNEI. Unmatched junction bases numbered 7, after V lost 6 bases and J lost 2 bases. The CDR3 consists of 15 residues. The CDR3: CASSATGDPGNTIYF. Here the CDR3 DNA reads TGTGCCAGCAGCGCCACAGGGGACCCTGGAAACACCATATATTTT.

On this clonotype: One base away lies a much larger clone, so this may be a sequencing read error. This chain links TRBV29-1 with TRBJ1-2; TRBD1 might be the D (6 bases). V shed 4 bases and J shed 7 bases, with 13 bases lying between them. This CDR3 is built from 12 residues. Germline CDR1 is SQVTM and CDR2 is ANQGSEA. In nucleotides, the CDR3 is TGCAGCGTTGTTAGTTTACAGGGTGGCTACACCTTC. Translated: CSVVSLQGGYTF.

The chain combines TRBV15 with TRBJ1-1; D is unclear. V lost 10 bases and J 4 bases, leaving 13 bases between the germline ends. The CDR3 extends over 12 amino acids. CDR1 and CDR2 from the germline V gene are LNHNV and YYDKDF (reference sequence). CDR3 DNA: TGTGCCAGCTCACTGTTCCTCACTGAAGCTTTCTTT. Protein: CASSLFLTEAFF.

The chain employs TRBV7-2 and TRBJ2-7; D gene uncertain. CDR3 size: 13 residues. Looked up from germline, CDR1 is SGHTA and CDR2 is FQGNSA. Trimming took off 8 bases at V and 7 bases at J, with 18 bases between the two ends. CDR3 in DNA: TGTGCCAGCTCACCCGGACGGGTCGGAGAGCAGTACTTC. Protein product: CASSPGRVGEQYF.

CDR3 residues: CASRLLTGETQYF. DNA for the CDR3: TGTGCCAGCAGGCTACTAACGGGAGAGACCCAGTACTTC. The rearrangement links TRBV7-2 to TRBJ2-5; D is ambiguous. This CDR3 is built from 13 residues. Germline CDR1 reads SGHTA; CDR2 reads FQGNSA. The V end lost 6 bases, the J end lost 4 bases, and 12 bases lay between the germline ends.

The gene calls are TRBV25-1 and TRBJ1-5, with D unclear. Germline V gene data show CDR1 as MGHDK and CDR2 as SYGVNS. The CDR3 contains 14 residues. This chain's CDR3 is CASQTLAVGQPQHF. DNA of the CDR3: TGTGCTAGCCAGACTTTGGCGGTCGGACAGCCCCAGCATTTT.

The table lists this clonotype with a few counts. An end of the junction does not agree with germline; a read error may underlie this. The chain has TRBV10-3 and TRBJ1-1; no clear D gene. CDR1 is ENHRY, CDR2 SYGVKD, per germline. CDR3 length equals 14 residues. This CDR3 reads CASSESLVNTEAFF. CDR3 nucleotide sequence: TGTGCCAGCAGTGAGTCGTTGGTAAACACTGAAGCTTTCTTT.

This clonotype was seen only a few times. The CDR3 here is CASSLPRTGTSGWEQYF. The CDR3 DNA reads as TGTGCCAGCAGCTTACCCCGCACCGGGACTAGCGGCTGGGAGCAGTACTTC. The gene calls are TRBV7-8 and TRBJ2-7; 11 positions match TRBD2. The CDR3 totals 17 residues. CDR1 and CDR2 from the germline V gene are SGHVS and FQNEAQ. V dropped 2 bases and J dropped 7; count of bases not matched to a gene: 13.

This clonotype was seen only a few times. The gene calls are TRBV29-1 and TRBJ2-7; 13 bases line up with TRBD2. The CDR3 is 15 residues long. With V trimmed by 7 bases and J by 6 bases, 12 bases remained unmatched. Germline V gene sequence: CDR1 SQVTM, CDR2 ANQGSEA. The CDR3 DNA reads TGCAGCGCCGGGAGGACTAGCGGGAGTATCGGCGAGCAGTACTTC. Protein sequence: CSAGRTSGSIGEQYF.

Only a few counts were recorded for this clonotype. The chain uses TRBV19 and TRBJ2-2; perhaps TRBD2 as D (5 bases). Germline V gene data show CDR1 as LNHDA and CDR2 as SQIVND (reference sequence). V was pared by 2 bases and J by 1 base, with 11 bases between. CDR3 length equals 16 residues. The CDR3 here is CASSIRPEGNTGELFF. For the CDR3, the DNA is TGTGCCAGTAGTATACGTCCCGAGGGGAACACCGGGGAGCTGTTTTTT.